Here is one TCR beta chain with its context. Its specificity is unknown. This sample was taken from a study of shared clonotypes between healthy human individuals. Study-level results: Sequencing depth was expected to affect clonotype sharing among donors.

Across several immunoSEQ plates, the genomic DNA of each subset was split evenly. Spread over ten immunoSEQ deep assay plates, unsorted PBMC DNA underwent sequencing. Assay: immunoSEQ multiplex PCR; the TCRdb copy retains only in-frame clones and omits some. The table includes nearly 500,000 clones, 76% detected once. V lost 1 base, J lost 5 bases, and 9 bases lay in between. In germline, CDR1 is SEHNR, CDR2 FQNEAQ (reference sequence). The CDR3 has 14 residues. The clonotype comes from a woman in her forties in good health. Some clones in this sample may be carry-over from other donors' samples. Sequencing used PBMCs. The chain uses TRBV7-9 and TRBJ1-3; D unclear. CDR3: CASSLGVRRNTIYF. DNA for the CDR3: TGTGCCAGCAGCTTAGGAGTCCGGAGAAACACCATATATTTT.